One and the same sample provided the 5 T cell receptor beta chains below, sequenced in a study of post-analysis software for immune sequencing data. Unique molecular identifiers were present in the TCR beta cDNA libraries. TCRdb re-analysed the PCR reads in MiXCR, keeping a single row per CDR3 protein. The sample holds about 160,000 distinct CDR3 sequences, approximately 35% seen once. Sequencing used blood, obtained after autologous hematopoietic stem cell transplantation. Receptors were obtained from a girl aged 5-17 years with multiple sclerosis.

The chain employs TRBV20-1 and TRBJ1-1; maybe TRBD1 (5 bases). This CDR3 comprises 14 residues. Trimming stripped 3 bases from V and 1 base from J, with 12 bases between. Germline CDR1 DFQATT, CDR2 SNEGSKA (reference sequence). The CDR3 region has the DNA TGCAGTGCTAGGTGGGACGGCCAGAACACTGAAGCTTTCTTT. Translating it yields CSARWDGQNTEAFF.

This clonotype was picked up a small number of times. The chain employs TRBV9 and TRBJ1-2; 10 nucleotides line up with TRBD1. The V gene end was trimmed by 0 bases and the J gene end by 7 bases; junction bases not matched to a gene: 6. This CDR3 is 15 amino acids long. Germline values: CDR1 SGDLS, CDR2 YYNGEE. CDR3 nucleotides: TGTGCCAGCAGCGTAGAAGGGACAGGGGTACGTGGCTACACCTTC. This codes for CASSVEGTGVRGYTF.

This clonotype was picked up a small number of times. The J gene is TRBJ2-4, the V gene TRBV6-5; D is undetermined. The CDR3 is 14 residues long. The ends were cut back, 7 bases at V and 0 bases at J, with 10 bases in the middle. From germline, CDR1 is MNHEY and CDR2 SVGAGI. CDR3 in DNA: TGTGCCAGCAAAGGCGCACTAGCCAAAAACATTCAGTACTTC. Translated, it gives CASKGALAKNIQYF.

This clonotype has a handful of counts. This sequence joins TRBV6-6 and TRBJ1-5; 7 bases fit TRBD1. Germline lookup yields CDR1 MNHNY and CDR2 SVGAGI (reference sequence). The CDR3 contains 13 residues. The ends lost 5 bases at V and 6 bases at J; junction bases unmatched: 4. The CDR3 loop reads CASSDRAGQPQHF. The CDR3 DNA reads as TGTGCCAGCAGTGACAGGGCGGGTCAGCCCCAGCATTTT.

The gene calls are TRBV6-2 or TRBV6-3 and TRBJ2-7; no firm D call. The germline V and J ends were trimmed by 0 bases and 3 bases, with 15 bases remaining between them. Germline values: CDR1 MNHEY, CDR2 SVGEGT. CDR3 length: 16 amino acids. The CDR3 loop is CASSYSIAVGVYEQYF. Here the CDR3 DNA reads TGTGCCAGCAGTTACTCGATTGCAGTCGGAGTCTACGAGCAGTACTTC.